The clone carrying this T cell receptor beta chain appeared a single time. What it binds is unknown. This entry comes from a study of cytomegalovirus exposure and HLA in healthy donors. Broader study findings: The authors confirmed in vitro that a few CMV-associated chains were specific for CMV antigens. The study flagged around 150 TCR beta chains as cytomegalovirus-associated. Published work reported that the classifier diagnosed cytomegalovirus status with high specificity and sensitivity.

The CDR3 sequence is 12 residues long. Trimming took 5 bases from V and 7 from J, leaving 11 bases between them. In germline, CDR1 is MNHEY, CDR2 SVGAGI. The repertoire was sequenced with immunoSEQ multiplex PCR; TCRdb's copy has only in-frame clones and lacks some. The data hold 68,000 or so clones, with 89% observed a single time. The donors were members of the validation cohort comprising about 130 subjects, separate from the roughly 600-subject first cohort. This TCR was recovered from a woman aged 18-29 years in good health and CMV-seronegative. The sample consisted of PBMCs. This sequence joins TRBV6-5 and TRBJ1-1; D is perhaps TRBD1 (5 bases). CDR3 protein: CASSPGGLEAFF. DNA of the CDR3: TGTGCCAGCAGTCCTGGGGGACTTGAAGCTTTCTTT.